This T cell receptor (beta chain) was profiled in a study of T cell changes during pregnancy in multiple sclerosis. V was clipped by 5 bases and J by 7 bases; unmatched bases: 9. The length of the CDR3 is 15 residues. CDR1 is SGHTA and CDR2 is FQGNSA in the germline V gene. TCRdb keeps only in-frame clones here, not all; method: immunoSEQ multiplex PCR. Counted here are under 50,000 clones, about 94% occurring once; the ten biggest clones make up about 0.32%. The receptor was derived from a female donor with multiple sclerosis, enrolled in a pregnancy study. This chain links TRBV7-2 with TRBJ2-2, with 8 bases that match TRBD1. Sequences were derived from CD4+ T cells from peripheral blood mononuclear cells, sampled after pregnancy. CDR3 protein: CASSPLPTGVGELFF. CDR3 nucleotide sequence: TGTGCCAGCAGCCCACTTCCGACAGGGGTCGGGGAGCTGTTTTTT. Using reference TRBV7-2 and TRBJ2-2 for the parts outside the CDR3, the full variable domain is GAGVSQSPSNKVTEKGKDVELRCDPISGHTALYWYRQSLGQGLEFLIYFQGNSAPDKSGLPSDRFSAERTGGSVSTLTIQRTQQEDSAVYLCASSPLPTGVGELFFGEGSRLTVL.